This TCR beta chain was identified during a study of CD8+ T cells in alopecia areata. This clone was detected only once. The antigen is undetermined. Sequencing templates came from extracted RNA that was reverse transcribed into cDNA. Assay used: immunoSEQ multiplex PCR; TCRdb lists only in-frame clones, some missing. The sample has 150,000 to 200,000 clones; roughly 65% are singletons. The CDR3 runs to 14 residues. V was cut by 5 bases and J by 0 bases, with 10 bases left in between. Germline assignment: CDR1 SGHAT and CDR2 FQNNGV. Regarding treatment: oral pan-JAK inhibitor, 5-10 mg twice daily. Alopecia areata patients gave lesional scalp punch biopsies and peripheral blood samples. Findings of the study overall: Within the top 100, expanded CD8+ clones significantly decreased with tofacitinib, as did scalp clonality. Having just one nonresponder leaves the connection between baseline CD8+ expansion and response unresolved.

The genes are TRBV11-2 and TRBJ2-5; no clear D. The clonotype comes from a human donor with alopecia areata. This specimen was CD4+ T cells sorted from blood, taken at week 4, from a patient treated with tofacitinib. In nucleotides, the CDR3 is TGTGCCAGCAGCCCCCCGGCACACCAAGAGACCCAGTACTTC. Protein: CASSPPAHQETQYF.